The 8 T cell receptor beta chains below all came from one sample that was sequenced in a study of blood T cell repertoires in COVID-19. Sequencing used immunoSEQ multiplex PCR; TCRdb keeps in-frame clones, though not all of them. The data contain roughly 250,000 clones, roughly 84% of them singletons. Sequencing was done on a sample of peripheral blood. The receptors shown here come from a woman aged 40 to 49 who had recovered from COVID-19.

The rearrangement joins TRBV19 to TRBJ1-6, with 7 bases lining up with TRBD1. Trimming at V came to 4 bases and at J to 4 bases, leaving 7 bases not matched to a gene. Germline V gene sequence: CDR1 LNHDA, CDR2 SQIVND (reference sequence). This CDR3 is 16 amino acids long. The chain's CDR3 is CASSTPTGPYNSPLHF. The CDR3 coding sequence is TGTGCCAGTAGTACCCCGACAGGGCCGTATAATTCACCCCTCCACTTT.

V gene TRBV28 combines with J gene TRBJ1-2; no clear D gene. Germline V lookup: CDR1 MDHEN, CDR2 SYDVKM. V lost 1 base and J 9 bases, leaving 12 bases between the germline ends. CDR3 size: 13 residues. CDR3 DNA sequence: TGTGCCAGCAGTTTATACCCAGTTTCAAGCTACACCTTC. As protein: CASSLYPVSSYTF.

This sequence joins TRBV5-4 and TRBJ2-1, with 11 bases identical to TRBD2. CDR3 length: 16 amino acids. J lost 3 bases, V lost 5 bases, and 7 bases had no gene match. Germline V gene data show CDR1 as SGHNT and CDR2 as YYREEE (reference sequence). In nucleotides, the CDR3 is TGTGCCAGCAGTCAACCGGGACTAGCGGACTACAATGAGCAGTTCTTC. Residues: CASSQPGLADYNEQFF.

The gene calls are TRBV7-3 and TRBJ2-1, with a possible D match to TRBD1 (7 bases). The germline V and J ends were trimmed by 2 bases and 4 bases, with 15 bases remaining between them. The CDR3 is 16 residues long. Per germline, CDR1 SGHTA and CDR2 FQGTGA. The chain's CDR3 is CASSLDRASVYNEQFF. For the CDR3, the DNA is TGTGCCAGCAGCTTAGACAGGGCTAGCGTGTACAATGAGCAGTTCTTC.

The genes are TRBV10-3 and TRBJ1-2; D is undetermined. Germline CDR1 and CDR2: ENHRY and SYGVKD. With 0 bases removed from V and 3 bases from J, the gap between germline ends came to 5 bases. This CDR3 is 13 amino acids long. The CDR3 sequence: CAISESEDYGYTF. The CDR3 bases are TGTGCCATCAGTGAGTCCGAGGACTATGGCTACACCTTC.

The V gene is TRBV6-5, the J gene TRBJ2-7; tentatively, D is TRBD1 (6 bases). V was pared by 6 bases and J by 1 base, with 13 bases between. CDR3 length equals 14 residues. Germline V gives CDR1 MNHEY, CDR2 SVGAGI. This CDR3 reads CASSRTADSYEQYF. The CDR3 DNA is TGTGCCAGCAGCCGGACAGCTGATTCCTACGAGCAGTACTTC.

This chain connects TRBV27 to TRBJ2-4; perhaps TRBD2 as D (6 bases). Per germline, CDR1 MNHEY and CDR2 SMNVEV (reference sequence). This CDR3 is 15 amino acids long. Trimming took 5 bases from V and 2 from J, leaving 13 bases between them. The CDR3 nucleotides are TGTGCCAGCAGTCCGACCCGGGGGACCAAAAACATTCAGTACTTC. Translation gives CASSPTRGTKNIQYF.

This chain's CDR3 is CASSRTSDYNEQFF. The CDR3 DNA sequence: TGTGCCAGCAGCCGGACTAGCGATTACAATGAGCAGTTCTTC. The rearrangement uses TRBV7-2 and TRBJ2-1, with 9 bases fitting TRBD2. Trimming removed 5 bases from V and 4 bases from J; junction bases left unmatched: 3. The germline V gene encodes CDR1 SGHTA and CDR2 FQGNSA. The CDR3 covers 14 residues. Using reference TRBV7-2 and TRBJ2-1 for the parts outside the CDR3, the full variable domain is GAGVSQSPSNKVTEKGKDVELRCDPISGHTALYWYRQSLGQGLEFLIYFQGNSAPDKSGLPSDRFSAERTGGSVSTLTIQRTQQEDSAVYLCASSRTSDYNEQFFGPGTRLTVL.